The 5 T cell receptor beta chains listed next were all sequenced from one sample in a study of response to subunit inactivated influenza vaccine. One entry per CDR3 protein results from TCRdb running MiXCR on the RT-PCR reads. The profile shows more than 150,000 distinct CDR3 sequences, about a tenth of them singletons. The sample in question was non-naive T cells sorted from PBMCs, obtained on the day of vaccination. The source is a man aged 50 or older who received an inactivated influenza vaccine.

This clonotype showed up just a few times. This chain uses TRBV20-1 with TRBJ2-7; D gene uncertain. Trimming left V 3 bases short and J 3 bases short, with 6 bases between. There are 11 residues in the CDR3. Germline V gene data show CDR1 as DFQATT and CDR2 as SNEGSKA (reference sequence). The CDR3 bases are TGCAGTGCTAGGGACGTCTACGAGCAGTACTTC. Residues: CSARDVYEQYF.

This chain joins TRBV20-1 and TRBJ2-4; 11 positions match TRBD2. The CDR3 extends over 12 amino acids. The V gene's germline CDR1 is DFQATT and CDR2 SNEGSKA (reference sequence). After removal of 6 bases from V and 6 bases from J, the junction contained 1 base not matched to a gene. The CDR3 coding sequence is TGCAGTGCAGGACTAGCGGGAAACATTCAGTACTTC. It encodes CSAGLAGNIQYF.

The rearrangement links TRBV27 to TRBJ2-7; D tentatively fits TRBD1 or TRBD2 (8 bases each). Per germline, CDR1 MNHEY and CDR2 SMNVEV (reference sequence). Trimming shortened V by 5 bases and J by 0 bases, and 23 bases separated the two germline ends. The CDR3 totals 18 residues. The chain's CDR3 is CASSTTGDSSGYSYEQYF. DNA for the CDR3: TGTGCCAGCAGTACGACAGGGGATTCTAGCGGGTACTCCTACGAGCAGTACTTC.

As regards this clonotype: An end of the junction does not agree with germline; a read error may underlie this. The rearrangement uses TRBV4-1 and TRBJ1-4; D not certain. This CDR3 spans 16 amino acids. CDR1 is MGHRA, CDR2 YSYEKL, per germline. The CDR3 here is CTSSLRQSSTNEKLFF. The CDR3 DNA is TGCACCAGCAGCCTCCGACAATCTTCCACTAATGAAAAACTGTTTTTT.

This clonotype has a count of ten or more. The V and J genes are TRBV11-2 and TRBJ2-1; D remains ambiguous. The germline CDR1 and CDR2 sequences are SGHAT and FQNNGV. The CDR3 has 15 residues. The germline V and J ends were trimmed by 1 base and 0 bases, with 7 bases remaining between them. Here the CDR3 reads CASSLGPSSYNEQFF. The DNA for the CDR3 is TGTGCCAGCAGCTTAGGTCCTAGCTCCTACAATGAGCAGTTCTTC.